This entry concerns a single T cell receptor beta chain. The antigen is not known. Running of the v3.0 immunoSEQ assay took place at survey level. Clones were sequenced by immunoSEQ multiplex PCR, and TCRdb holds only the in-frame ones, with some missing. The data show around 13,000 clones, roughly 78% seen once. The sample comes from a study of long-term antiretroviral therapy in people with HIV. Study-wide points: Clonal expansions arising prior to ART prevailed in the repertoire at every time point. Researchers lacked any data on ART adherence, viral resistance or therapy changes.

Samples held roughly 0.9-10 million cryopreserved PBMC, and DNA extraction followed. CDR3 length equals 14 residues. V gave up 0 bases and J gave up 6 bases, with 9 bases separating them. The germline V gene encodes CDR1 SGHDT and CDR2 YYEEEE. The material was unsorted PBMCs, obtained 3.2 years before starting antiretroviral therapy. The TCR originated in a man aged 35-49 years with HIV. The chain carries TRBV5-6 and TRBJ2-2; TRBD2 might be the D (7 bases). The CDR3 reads CASSLEGGAGELFF. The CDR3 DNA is TGTGCCAGCAGCTTGGAAGGGGGGGCCGGGGAGCTGTTTTTT.